This TCR beta chain was profiled in a study of response to subunit inactivated influenza vaccine. Study-level findings and limits: With each seasonal influenza vaccination, the authors suggested, few new T cells are recruited.

CDR1 DFQATT and CDR2 SNEGSKA come from the germline V gene (reference sequence). This CDR3 spans 12 amino acids. V was trimmed by 3 bases and J by 2 bases, leaving 8 bases between them. In its sample, this clonotype was seen many times. Its antigen is not identified. One entry per CDR3 protein results from TCRdb running MiXCR on the RT-PCR reads. This sample carries under 850,000 distinct CDR3 sequences, approximately 18% of them seen once, and the ten largest clones take roughly 11%. The TCR was taken from a middle-aged man who received an inactivated influenza vaccine. The sequences come from PBMCs from blood, collected 5 to 6 days after vaccination. The chain is built from TRBV20-1 and TRBJ2-7; D perhaps matches TRBD1 (5 bases). CDR3: CSASRATYEQYF. The DNA of the CDR3 is TGCAGTGCTAGCAGGGCAACCTACGAGCAGTACTTC.